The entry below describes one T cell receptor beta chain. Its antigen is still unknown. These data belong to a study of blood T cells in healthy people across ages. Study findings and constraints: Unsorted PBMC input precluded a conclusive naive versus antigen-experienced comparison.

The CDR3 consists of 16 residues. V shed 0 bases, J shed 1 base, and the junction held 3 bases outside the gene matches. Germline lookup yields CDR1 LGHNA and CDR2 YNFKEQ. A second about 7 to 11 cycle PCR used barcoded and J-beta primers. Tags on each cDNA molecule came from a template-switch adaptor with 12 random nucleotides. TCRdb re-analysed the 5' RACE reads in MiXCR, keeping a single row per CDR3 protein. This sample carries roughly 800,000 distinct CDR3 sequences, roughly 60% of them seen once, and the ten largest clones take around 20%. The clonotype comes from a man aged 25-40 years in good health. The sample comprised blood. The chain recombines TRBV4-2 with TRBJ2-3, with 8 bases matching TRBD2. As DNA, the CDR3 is TGTGCCAGCAGCCAAGATTTCGGGGGGGGCACAGATACGCAGTATTTT. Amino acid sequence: CASSQDFGGGTDTQYF.